A single T cell receptor (beta chain) is shown here with its context. The antigen this receptor binds is unknown. Nothing much larger sits one base from this clone, and base qualities are not available. The data stem from a study of CD8+CD57+ T cells in acquired aplastic anemia (dated by TCRdb to the late 2010s). At the level of the whole study: On average, sorted CD4+ and CD8+ cells yielded around 3.5 ug of extracted DNA, with a range of about 0.17 to 27.4 ug. Healthy donor samples averaged around 9.8 million reads for CD4+ and 11 million to 13 million for CD8+ cells.

Trimming takes 4 bases from V and 6 bases from J, and the germline ends sit 12 bases apart. Reading from cysteine to phenylalanine, the CDR3 counts 14 amino acids. Of all the DNA, just the CDR3 is kept, 42 bases in frame from base 1. Based on the germline V gene, the CDR1 and CDR2 sequences are KGHDR and SFDVKD. In the study, sorted CD4+ and CD8+ blood T cells from patients with severe aplastic anemia and from healthy subjects underwent deep sequencing of TCR repertoires. Ficoll-Paque density gradient centrifugation was used to isolate peripheral blood mononuclear cells. Before DNA extraction, CD4+ and CD8+ T cells were sorted with FACS or magnetic beads. The investigation overall reported the following: No significant difference in CD8+ Simpson's diversity was found between patients and healthy controls (P=0.060). Roughly 31 CD8+ CDR3 sequences were shared between patients and controls but appeared highly expressed in patients and within their immunodominant clones.

Profiling of TCR beta VDJ combinations and CDR3 sequences used genomic DNA as the template. An Illumina HiSeq 2000 was the platform used for TCR repertoire sequencing. Turning to the authors' computational methods: TRBV/TRBJ rearrangement plots, CDR3 size and DJ length profiles, and Simpson's diversity index were used to evaluate the repertoires. The most abundant DNA sequence in the deep sequencing data was taken as the immunodominant clone. CDR3 amino acid sequences were screened for sharing across subjects and were compared with published repertoires and the VDJdb database. In TCRdb, the public reads were trimmed at Q25 with fastp and aligned with MiXCR, with productive beta chains retained. Each entry is one CDR3 protein sequence, shown with its most common DNA and genes. TCRdb's processing, not the study's, gives the V and J calls here. The sample table holds more than 150,000 distinct CDR3 sequences, of which around 45% were seen once. Approximately 2.9% of the sample is in the top ten clones.

This TCR derives from a human donor in good health. The receptor chain draws on TRBV24-1 and TRBJ2-1; matching of 5 bases hints at TRBD1 as the D gene. Sequencing was carried out using sorted CD4+, CD8+, or CD8+CD57+ T cells (not recorded which) from PBMCs. The bases are TGTGCCACCAGTGAAGCAGGACAAGTCAATGAGCAGTTCTTC. Translated, this gives CATSEAGQVNEQFF.